Listed below are T cell receptor beta chains from one sample, sequenced in a study of blood T cell repertoires in COVID-19. Data came from immunoSEQ multiplex PCR; TCRdb stores just in-frame clones and leaves some out. Of about 500,000 clones listed, approximately 86% are singletons. The sample comprised PBMCs or T cells enriched from blood (not recorded which). All receptors come from a woman aged 18 to 35 who had recovered from COVID-19. CDR3s include the opening cysteine and the closing phenylalanine or tryptophan. The order of the fields is J gene, V gene, CDR3 protein.

TRBJ2-2,TRBV11-3,CASSPGGGENTGELFF
TRBJ1-1,TRBV7-3,CASSPGTGSPTEAFF
TRBJ1-2,TRBV30,CAWGGRAGQGTYYGYTF
TRBJ2-7,TRBV15,CATSRDEVGEQYF
TRBJ1-2,TRBV7-2,CASSLATPAGTALDGYTF
TRBJ1-2,TRBV5-4,CASSLEGDGNYGYTF
TRBJ1-2,TRBV28,CASTTDRGPGGYTF
TRBJ2-1,TRBV6-5,CASSPKGQAYNEQFF
TRBJ1-1,TRBV7-2,CAEGGNTEAFF
TRBJ2-3,TRBV19,CASKGSAWTGRGDTQYF
TRBJ2-3,TRBV13,CASSLGGRRTDTQYF
TRBJ2-3,TRBV28,CASREQGAPTDTQYF
TRBJ1-6,TRBV29-1,CSARTGLDSPLHF
TRBJ1-2,TRBV5-4,CASTRQGFYGYTF
TRBJ1-6,TRBV6-5,CASSPLGGDSPLHF
TRBJ2-7,TRBV28,CASSLNLVAGGHSYEQYF
TRBJ2-7,TRBV28,CASSSLALSYEQYF
TRBJ1-5,TRBV3-1/TRBV3-2,CASSPGGGTGGISNQPQHF
TRBJ1-1,TRBV3-1/TRBV3-2,CASSLDPGGTEAFF
TRBJ1-1,TRBV7-7,CASSATRGDTEAFF
TRBJ1-2,TRBV6-4,CASSDSPRDYGYTF
TRBJ2-7,TRBV6-6,CASSYAPGLGLYEQYF
TRBJ2-1,TRBV6-5,CASTTGLSSYNEQFF
TRBJ2-2,TRBV2,CASSRDRPNTGELFF
TRBJ2-7,TRBV3-1/TRBV3-2,CASSQGPGPSYEQYF
TRBJ1-5,TRBV9,CASSVGEKYQPQHF
TRBJ2-3,TRBV4-2,CASSQVGLADTQYF
TRBJ2-5,TRBV30,CARSSGTSGGAMKTQYF
TRBJ1-1,TRBV28,CAASTLPGDTEAFF
TRBJ1-1,TRBV18,CASSSDRLAKAFF
TRBJ1-1,TRBV12-3/TRBV12-4,CASSFSQNTEAFF
TRBJ1-5,TRBV12-5,CASGVSEDRGPQPQHF
TRBJ1-3,TRBV7-2,CASSLAGGTEAGNTIYF